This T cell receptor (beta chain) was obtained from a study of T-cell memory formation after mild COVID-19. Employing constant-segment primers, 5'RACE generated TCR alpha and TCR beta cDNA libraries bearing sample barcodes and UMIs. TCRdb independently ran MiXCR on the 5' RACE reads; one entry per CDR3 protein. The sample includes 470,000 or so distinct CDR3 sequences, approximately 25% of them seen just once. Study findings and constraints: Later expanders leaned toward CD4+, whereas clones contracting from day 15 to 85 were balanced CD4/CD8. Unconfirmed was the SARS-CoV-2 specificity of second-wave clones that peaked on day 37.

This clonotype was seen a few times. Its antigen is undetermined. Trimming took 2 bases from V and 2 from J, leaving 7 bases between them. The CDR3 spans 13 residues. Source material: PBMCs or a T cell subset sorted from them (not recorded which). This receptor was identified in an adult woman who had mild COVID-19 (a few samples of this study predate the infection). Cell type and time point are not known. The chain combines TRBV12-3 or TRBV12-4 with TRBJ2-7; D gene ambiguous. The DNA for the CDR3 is TGTGCCAGCAGTTTAATTGGGACCTACGAGCAGTACTTC. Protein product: CASSLIGTYEQYF.